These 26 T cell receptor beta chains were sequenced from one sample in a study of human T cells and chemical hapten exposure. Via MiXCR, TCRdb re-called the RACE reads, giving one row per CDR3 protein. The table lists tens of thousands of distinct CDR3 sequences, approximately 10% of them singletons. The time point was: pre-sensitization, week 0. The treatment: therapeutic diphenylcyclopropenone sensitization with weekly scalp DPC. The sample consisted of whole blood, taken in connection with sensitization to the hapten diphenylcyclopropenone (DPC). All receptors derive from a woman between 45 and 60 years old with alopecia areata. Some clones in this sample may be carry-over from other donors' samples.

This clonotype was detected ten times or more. The CDR3 DNA is TGCGCCAGCAACACCTACAATGAGCAGTTCTTC. Translating gives CASNTYNEQFF. This rearrangement joins TRBV10-2 to TRBJ2-1; D is undetermined. V shed 7 bases and J shed 2 bases, with 3 bases lying between them. From germline, CDR1 is WSHSY and CDR2 SAAADI. CDR3 length: 11 amino acids.

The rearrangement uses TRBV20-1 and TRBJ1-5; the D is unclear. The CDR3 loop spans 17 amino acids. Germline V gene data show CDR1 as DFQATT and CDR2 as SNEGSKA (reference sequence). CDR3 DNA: TGCAGACCTACGGGTCGAGAGGGTCTTTATAGCAATCAGCCCCAGCATTTT. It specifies CRPTGREGLYSNQPQHF.

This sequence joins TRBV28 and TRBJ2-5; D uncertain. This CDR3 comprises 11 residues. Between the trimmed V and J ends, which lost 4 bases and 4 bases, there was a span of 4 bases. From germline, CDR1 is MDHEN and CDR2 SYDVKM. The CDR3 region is CASSYRETQYF. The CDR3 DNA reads TGTGCCAGCAGTTATCGAGAGACCCAGTACTTC.

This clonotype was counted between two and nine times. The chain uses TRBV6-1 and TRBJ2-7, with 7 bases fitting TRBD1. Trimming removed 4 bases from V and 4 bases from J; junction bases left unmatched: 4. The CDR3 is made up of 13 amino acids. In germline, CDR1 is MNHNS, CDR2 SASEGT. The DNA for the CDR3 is TGTGCCAGCAGTGCGACAGGGAGTTACGAGCAGTACTTC. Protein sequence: CASSATGSYEQYF.

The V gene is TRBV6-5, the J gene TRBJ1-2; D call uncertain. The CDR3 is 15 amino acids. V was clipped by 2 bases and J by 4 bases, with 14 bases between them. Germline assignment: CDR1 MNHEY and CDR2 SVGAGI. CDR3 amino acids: CASSYGSSSVYGYTF. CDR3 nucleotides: TGTGCCAGCAGTTACGGGTCAAGTTCGGTCTATGGCTACACCTTC.

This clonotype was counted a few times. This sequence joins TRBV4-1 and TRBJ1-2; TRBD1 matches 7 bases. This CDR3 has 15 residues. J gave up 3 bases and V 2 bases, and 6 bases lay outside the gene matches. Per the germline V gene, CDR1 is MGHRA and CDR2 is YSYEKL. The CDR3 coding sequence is TGCGCCAGCAGCCAACTCTACAGGGGCCACTATGGCTACACCTTC. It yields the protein CASSQLYRGHYGYTF.

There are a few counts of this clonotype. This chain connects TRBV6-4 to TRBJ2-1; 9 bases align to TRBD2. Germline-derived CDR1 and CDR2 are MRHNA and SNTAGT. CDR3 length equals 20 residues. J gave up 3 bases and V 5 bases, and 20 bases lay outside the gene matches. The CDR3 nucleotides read TGTGCCAGCAGTAGATTTCCTAGCGGGGCGAAACCCGCGCTCTACAATGAGCAGTTCTTC. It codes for CASSRFPSGAKPALYNEQFF.

CDR3 in amino acids: CASSQFPTGNEQYF. In DNA, the CDR3 is TGTGCCAGCAGCCAATTCCCTACCGGGAACGAGCAGTACTTC. This chain connects TRBV7-6 to TRBJ2-7; a weak D match, TRBD2 (5 bases). The V end was cut by 5 bases, the J end by 5 bases, with 16 bases between. The CDR3 runs to 14 residues. The germline CDR1 and CDR2 sequences are SGHVS and FNYEAQ.

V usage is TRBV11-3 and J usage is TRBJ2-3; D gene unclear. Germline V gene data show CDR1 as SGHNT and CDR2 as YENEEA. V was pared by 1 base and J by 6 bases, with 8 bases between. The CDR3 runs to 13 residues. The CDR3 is CASSLGVRDTQYF. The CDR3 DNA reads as TGTGCCAGCAGCTTAGGGGTACGGGATACGCAGTATTTT.

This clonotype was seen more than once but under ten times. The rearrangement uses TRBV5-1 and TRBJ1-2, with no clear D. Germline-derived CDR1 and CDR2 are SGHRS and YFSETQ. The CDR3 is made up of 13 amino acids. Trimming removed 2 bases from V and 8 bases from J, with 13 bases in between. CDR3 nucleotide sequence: TGCGCCAGCAGCTTAGGGCGGGCCTCCGGCTACACCTTC. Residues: CASSLGRASGYTF.

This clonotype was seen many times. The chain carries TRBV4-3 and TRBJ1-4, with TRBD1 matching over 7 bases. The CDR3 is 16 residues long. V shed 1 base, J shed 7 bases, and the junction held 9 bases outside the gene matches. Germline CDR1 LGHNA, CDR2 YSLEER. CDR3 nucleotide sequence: TGCGCCAGCAGCCAAGTCGCCGGGACAGTTTTTGAAAAACTGTTTTTT. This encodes CASSQVAGTVFEKLFF.

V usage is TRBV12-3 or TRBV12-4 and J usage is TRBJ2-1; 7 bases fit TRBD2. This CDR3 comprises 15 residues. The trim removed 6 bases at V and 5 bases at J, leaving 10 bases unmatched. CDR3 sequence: CASSQKGLPNNEQFF. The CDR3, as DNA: TGTGCCAGCAGCCAGAAGGGACTACCAAACAATGAGCAGTTCTTC.

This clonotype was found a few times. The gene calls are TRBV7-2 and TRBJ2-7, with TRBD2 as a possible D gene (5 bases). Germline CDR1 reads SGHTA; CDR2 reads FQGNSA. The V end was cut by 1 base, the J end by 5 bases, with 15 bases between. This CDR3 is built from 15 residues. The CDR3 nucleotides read TGTGCCAGCAGCTTAGGTGGTAACATCGGGGACGAGCAGTACTTC. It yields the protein CASSLGGNIGDEQYF.

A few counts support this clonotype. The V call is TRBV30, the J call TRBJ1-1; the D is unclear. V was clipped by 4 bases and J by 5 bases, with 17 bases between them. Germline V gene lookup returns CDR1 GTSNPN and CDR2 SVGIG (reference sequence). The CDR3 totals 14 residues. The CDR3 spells CAWTRSTVGTEAFF. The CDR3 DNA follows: TGTGCCTGGACCCGCTCGACTGTGGGGACTGAAGCTTTCTTT.

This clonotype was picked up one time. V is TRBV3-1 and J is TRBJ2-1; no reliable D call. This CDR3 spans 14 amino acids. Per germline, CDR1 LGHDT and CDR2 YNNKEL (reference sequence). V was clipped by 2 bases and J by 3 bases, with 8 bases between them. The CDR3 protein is CASSQWLNYNEQFF. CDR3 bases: TGTGCCAGCAGCCAATGGCTGAACTACAATGAGCAGTTCTTC.

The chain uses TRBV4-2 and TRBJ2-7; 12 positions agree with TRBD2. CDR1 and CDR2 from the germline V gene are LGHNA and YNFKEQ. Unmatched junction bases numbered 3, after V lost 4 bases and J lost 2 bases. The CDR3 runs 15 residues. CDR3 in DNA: TGTGCCAGCAGCCCCGGACTAGCGGGGACCTACGAGCAGTACTTC. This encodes CASSPGLAGTYEQYF.

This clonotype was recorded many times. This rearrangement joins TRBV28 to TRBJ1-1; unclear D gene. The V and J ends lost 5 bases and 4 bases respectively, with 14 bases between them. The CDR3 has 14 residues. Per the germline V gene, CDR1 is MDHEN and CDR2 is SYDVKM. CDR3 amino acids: CASSERRDPTEAFF. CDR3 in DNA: TGTGCCAGCAGTGAAAGGAGGGATCCCACTGAAGCTTTCTTT.

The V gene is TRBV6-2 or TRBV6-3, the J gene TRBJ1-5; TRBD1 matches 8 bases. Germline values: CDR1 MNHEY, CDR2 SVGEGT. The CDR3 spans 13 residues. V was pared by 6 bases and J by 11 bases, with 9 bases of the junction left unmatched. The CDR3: CASSTGQARTQHF. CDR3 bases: TGTGCCAGCAGCACGGGACAGGCCAGGACCCAGCATTTT.

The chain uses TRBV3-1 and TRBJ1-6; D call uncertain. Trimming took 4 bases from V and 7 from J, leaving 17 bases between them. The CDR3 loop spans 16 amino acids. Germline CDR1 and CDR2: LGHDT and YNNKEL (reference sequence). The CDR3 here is CASSPRGAVLNSPLHF. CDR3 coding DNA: TGTGCCAGCAGCCCTCGCGGAGCCGTACTGAATTCACCCCTCCACTTT.

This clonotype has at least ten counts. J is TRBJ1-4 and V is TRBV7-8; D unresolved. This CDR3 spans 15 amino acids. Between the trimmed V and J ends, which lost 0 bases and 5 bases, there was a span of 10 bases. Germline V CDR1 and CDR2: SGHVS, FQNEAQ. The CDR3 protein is CASSLATVPNEKLFF. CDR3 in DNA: TGTGCCAGCAGCTTAGCTACAGTCCCAAATGAAAAACTGTTTTTT.

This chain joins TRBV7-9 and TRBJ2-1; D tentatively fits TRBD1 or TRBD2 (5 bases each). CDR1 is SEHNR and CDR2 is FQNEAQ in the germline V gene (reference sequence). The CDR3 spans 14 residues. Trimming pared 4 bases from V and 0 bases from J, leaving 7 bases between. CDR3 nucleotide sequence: TGTGCCAGCAGCTCAGGGACCTCCTACAATGAGCAGTTCTTC. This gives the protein CASSSGTSYNEQFF.

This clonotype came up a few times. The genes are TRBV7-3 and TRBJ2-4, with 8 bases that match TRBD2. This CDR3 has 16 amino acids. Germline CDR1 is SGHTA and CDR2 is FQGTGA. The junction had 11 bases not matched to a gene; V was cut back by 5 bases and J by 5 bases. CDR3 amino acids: CASSPGPGGGENIQYF. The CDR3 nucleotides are TGTGCCAGCAGCCCCGGTCCCGGGGGGGGCGAAAACATTCAGTACTTC.

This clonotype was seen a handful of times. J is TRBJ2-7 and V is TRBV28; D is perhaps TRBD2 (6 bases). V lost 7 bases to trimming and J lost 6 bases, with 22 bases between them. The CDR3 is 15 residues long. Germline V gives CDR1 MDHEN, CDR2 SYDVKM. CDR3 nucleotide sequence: TGTGCCAGCATATCTGCTGGAGGGCCGAAAAGCGAGCAGTACTTC. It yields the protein CASISAGGPKSEQYF.

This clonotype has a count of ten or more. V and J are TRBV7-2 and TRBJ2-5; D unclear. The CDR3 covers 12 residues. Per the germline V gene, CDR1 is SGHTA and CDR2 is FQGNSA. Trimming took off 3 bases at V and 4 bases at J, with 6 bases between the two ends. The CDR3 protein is CASSFLLETQYF. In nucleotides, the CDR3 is TGTGCCAGCAGCTTTCTATTAGAGACCCAGTACTTC.

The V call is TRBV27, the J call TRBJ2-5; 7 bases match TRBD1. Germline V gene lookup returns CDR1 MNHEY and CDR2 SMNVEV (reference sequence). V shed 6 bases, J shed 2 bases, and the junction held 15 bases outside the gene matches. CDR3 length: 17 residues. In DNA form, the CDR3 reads TGTGCCAGCAGCAAGACAGGGTCGACGCGAGTACAAGAGACCCAGTACTTC. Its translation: CASSKTGSTRVQETQYF.

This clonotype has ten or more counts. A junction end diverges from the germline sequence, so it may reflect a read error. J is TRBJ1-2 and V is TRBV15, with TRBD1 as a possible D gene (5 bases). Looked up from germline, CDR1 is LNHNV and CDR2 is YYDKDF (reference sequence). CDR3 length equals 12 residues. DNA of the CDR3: TGTGCCACCAGCGGAGACAGTCGCGGCTACACCTTC. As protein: CATSGDSRGYTF.